This entry is about one T cell receptor beta chain. These data belong to a study of blood T cell repertoires in COVID-19. In the study overall: Sites across the United States, Italy and Spain contributed samples from acute and convalescent COVID-19. Sources were T cells, B-cell-depleted T cells, or PBMCs; the material itself was cDNA or gDNA.

Original processing methods: The authors estimated nucleated cell counts from reference gene primer amplification. Data came from immunoSEQ multiplex PCR; TCRdb stores just in-frame clones and leaves some out. The DNA was the basis for D and trimming; V, J and clone size are from that table. The table has fewer than 90,000 clones, approximately 75% seen once. V was pared by 4 bases and J by 1 base, with 6 bases between. CDR1 and CDR2 (germline): SGHTA, FQGNSA. The CDR3 consists of 13 residues. Sequencing input: peripheral blood. The V and J genes are TRBV7-2 and TRBJ2-3; D not resolved. The sequence was collected from a woman older than 75 with acute or convalescent COVID-19. The CDR3 region is CASSSVRTDTQYF. The CDR3 region has the DNA TGTGCCAGCAGCTCGGTTCGCACAGATACGCAGTATTTT. The full variable domain, completed using reference TRBV7-2 and TRBJ2-3, is GAGVSQSPSNKVTEKGKDVELRCDPISGHTALYWYRQSLGQGLEFLIYFQGNSAPDKSGLPSDRFSAERTGGSVSTLTIQRTQQEDSAVYLCASSSVRTDTQYFGPGTRLTVL.